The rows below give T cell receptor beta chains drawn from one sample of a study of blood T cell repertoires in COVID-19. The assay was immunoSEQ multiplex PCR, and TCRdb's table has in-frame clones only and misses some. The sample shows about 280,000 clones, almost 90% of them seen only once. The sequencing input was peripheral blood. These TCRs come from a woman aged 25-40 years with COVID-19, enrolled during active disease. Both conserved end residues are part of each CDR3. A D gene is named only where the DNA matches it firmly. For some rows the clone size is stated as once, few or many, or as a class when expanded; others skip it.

CDR3: CASSTPSGKVTDTQYF
DNA: TGCGCCAGCAGCACCCCTAGCGGGAAAGTCACAGATACGCAGTATTTT
V: TRBV5-1
size: NA
D: TRBD2
J: TRBJ2-3

CDR3: CASSFSGFTGELFF
DNA: TGTGCCAGCAGCTTTTCCGGGTTCACCGGGGAGCTGTTTTTT
V: TRBV5-4
size: NA
D: NA
J: TRBJ2-2

CDR3: CASSPEAGPGNTIYF
DNA: TGCGCCAGCAGCCCGGAGGCAGGTCCGGGAAACACCATATATTTT
V: TRBV5-1
size: NA
D: NA
J: TRBJ1-3

CDR3: CASSEGTSAYNEQFF
DNA: TGTGCCAGCAGTGAAGGGACTAGCGCCTACAATGAGCAGTTCTTC
V: TRBV6-4
size: NA
D: TRBD2
J: TRBJ2-1

CDR3: CASSETGGRQPQHF
DNA: TGTGCCAGCAGTGAGACAGGGGGACGACAGCCCCAGCATTTT
V: TRBV6-1
size: NA
D: TRBD1
J: TRBJ1-5

CDR3: CASSLPGHDYEQYF
DNA: TGCGCCAGCAGCCTACCGGGACACGATTACGAGCAGTACTTC
V: TRBV4-1
size: NA
D: NA
J: TRBJ2-7

CDR3: CASSSAWAAKNIQYF
DNA: TGTGCCAGCAGCTCCGCGTGGGCCGCCAAAAACATTCAGTACTTC
V: TRBV7-9
size: NA
D: NA
J: TRBJ2-4

CDR3: CASSLLRQGQGETQYF
DNA: TGTGCCAGCTCACTTCTCAGACAGGGTCAAGGGGAGACCCAGTACTTC
V: TRBV18
size: once
D: TRBD1
J: TRBJ2-5

CDR3: CASSLDSGLYQETQYF
DNA: TGTGCCAGCAGCTTAGATAGCGGGCTGTACCAAGAGACCCAGTACTTC
V: TRBV7-6
size: NA
D: TRBD2
J: TRBJ2-5

CDR3: CASSLDRGGNQPQHF
DNA: TGTGCCAGCAGTTTGGACAGGGGCGGCAATCAGCCCCAGCATTTT
V: TRBV27
size: NA
D: TRBD1
J: TRBJ1-5

CDR3: CASSYAGGYEQYF
DNA: TGTGCCAGCAGTTACGCAGGGGGTTACGAGCAGTACTTC
V: TRBV6-2/TRBV6-3
size: few
D: TRBD1
J: TRBJ2-7

CDR3: CASSQDPGGDTQYF
DNA: TGTGCCAGCAGCCAAGACCCAGGAGGAGATACGCAGTATTTT
V: TRBV3-1/TRBV3-2
size: NA
D: NA
J: TRBJ2-3

CDR3: CASSARGTSTDTQYF
DNA: TGTGCCAGCAGTGCCAGGGGGACTAGCACAGATACGCAGTATTTT
V: TRBV2
size: NA
D: NA
J: TRBJ2-3

CDR3: CASSQVRVQGNSPLHF
DNA: TGTGCCAGCAGTCAAGTCAGAGTGCAGGGAAATTCACCCCTCCACTTT
V: TRBV3-1/TRBV3-2
size: NA
D: NA
J: TRBJ1-6

CDR3: CASSPSGSYNEQFF
DNA: TGTGCCAGCAGCCCCAGCGGGAGCTACAATGAGCAGTTCTTC
V: TRBV3-1/TRBV3-2
size: NA
D: TRBD2
J: TRBJ2-1

CDR3: CASRPVGRSSGNTIYF
DNA: TGTGCCAGCAGACCCGTGGGGCGAAGCTCTGGAAACACCATATATTTT
V: TRBV11-2
size: NA
D: NA
J: TRBJ1-3

CDR3: CASSPLAGEFAEQFF
DNA: TGTGCCAGCAGCCCACTAGCGGGAGAGTTTGCTGAGCAGTTCTTC
V: TRBV7-9
size: NA
D: TRBD2
J: TRBJ2-1

CDR3: CATSLQPDTEAFF
DNA: TGTGCCACCAGCCTACAGCCGGACACTGAAGCTTTCTTT
V: TRBV15
size: NA
D: NA
J: TRBJ1-1

CDR3: CASSFHRSNSPLHF
DNA: TGTGCCAGCAGTTTTCACAGGTCGAATTCACCCCTCCACTTT
V: TRBV27
size: many
D: NA
J: TRBJ1-6

CDR3: CASSGQGTDTQYF
DNA: TGTGCCAGTTCGGGACAGGGTACAGATACGCAGTATTTT
V: TRBV6-5
size: NA
D: TRBD1
J: TRBJ2-3

CDR3: CASSRQGTPSYEQYF
DNA: TGTGCCAGCAGTCGACAGGGGACCCCTTCCTACGAGCAGTACTTC
V: TRBV5-4
size: NA
D: TRBD1
J: TRBJ2-7

CDR3: CASSSNRGFDQPQHF
DNA: TGTGCCAGCAGCTCTAACCGGGGGTTTGATCAGCCCCAGCATTTT
V: TRBV5-6
size: NA
D: NA
J: TRBJ1-5

CDR3: CASSFRGTSGSWTGKLFF
DNA: TGTGCCAGCAGCTTTAGGGGGACTAGCGGGAGTTGGACCGGGAAGCTGTTTTTT
V: TRBV27
size: NA
D: TRBD2
J: TRBJ2-2

CDR3: CASSQDLRYTQYF
DNA: TGTGCCAGCAGCCAAGATCTCAGATATACGCAGTATTTT
V: TRBV3-1/TRBV3-2
size: NA
D: NA
J: TRBJ2-3

CDR3: CASSIPQGPPQHF
DNA: TGTGCCAGTAGTATCCCGCAGGGTCCGCCCCAGCATTTT
V: TRBV19
size: NA
D: NA
J: TRBJ1-5

CDR3: CASSSLLEQFF
DNA: TGTGCCAGCAGTTCCCTACTTGAGCAGTTCTTC
V: TRBV11-1
size: NA
D: NA
J: TRBJ2-1

CDR3: CASSLDGRKDYGYTF
DNA: TGTGCCAGCAGCTTAGATGGCAGGAAGGACTATGGCTACACCTTC
V: TRBV7-8
size: NA
D: NA
J: TRBJ1-2

CDR3: CASRTSGVGTGELFF
DNA: TGTGCCAGCAGGACTAGCGGAGTTGGCACCGGGGAGCTGTTTTTT
V: TRBV27
size: NA
D: TRBD2
J: TRBJ2-2

CDR3: CATSDGGRYNEQFF
DNA: TGTGCCACCAGTGACGGGGGGCGCTACAATGAGCAGTTCTTC
V: TRBV24-1
size: NA
D: NA
J: TRBJ2-1

CDR3: CASSFPPRENTEAFF
DNA: TGTGCCAGCAGTTTCCCCCCCCGGGAGAACACTGAAGCTTTCTTT
V: TRBV28
size: NA
D: NA
J: TRBJ1-1

CDR3: CASSPLPPVSGNTIYF
DNA: TGTGCCAGCTCACCACTTCCTCCAGTCTCTGGAAACACCATATATTTT
V: TRBV18
size: NA
D: NA
J: TRBJ1-3

CDR3: CASSFSGGLVNEQFF
DNA: TGTGCCAGCAGCTTTAGCGGCGGACTAGTGAATGAGCAGTTCTTC
V: TRBV7-6
size: NA
D: TRBD2
J: TRBJ2-1

CDR3: CASSFRGREKLFF
DNA: TGTGCCAGCAGCTTTAGGGGAAGGGAAAAACTGTTTTTT
V: TRBV11-2
size: NA
D: NA
J: TRBJ1-4

CDR3: CASSDPRTGVEAFF
DNA: TGCGCCAGCAGTGACCCGAGGACAGGGGTTGAAGCTTTCTTT
V: TRBV10-1
size: NA
D: TRBD1
J: TRBJ1-1

CDR3: CAWEVTIEQFF
DNA: TGTGCCTGGGAGGTGACTATTGAGCAGTTCTTC
V: TRBV30
size: once
D: NA
J: TRBJ2-1

CDR3: CASSSGQKTNEKLFF
DNA: TGTGCCAGCAGCTCCGGACAGAAAACTAATGAAAAACTGTTTTTT
V: TRBV5-4
size: NA
D: NA
J: TRBJ1-4

CDR3: CASSNHVGTGGKWNSPLHF
DNA: TGTGCCAGCAGCAACCATGTAGGGACAGGGGGGAAGTGGAATTCACCCCTCCACTTT
V: TRBV21-1
size: NA
D: NA
J: TRBJ1-6

CDR3: CASRQGVGYTEAFF
DNA: TGTGCCAGCAGACAGGGAGTTGGGTACACTGAAGCTTTCTTT
V: TRBV6-1
size: NA
D: NA
J: TRBJ1-1

CDR3: CASSGTSGVDTQYF
DNA: TGTGCCTCGAGCGGGACTAGCGGGGTGGATACGCAGTATTTT
V: TRBV6-4
size: NA
D: TRBD2
J: TRBJ2-3

CDR3: CASSLIQNTGELFF
DNA: TGTGCCAGCAGCTTAATCCAGAACACCGGGGAGCTGTTTTTT
V: TRBV7-3
size: NA
D: NA
J: TRBJ2-2

CDR3: CASSRVAGGEQYF
DNA: TGCGCCAGCAGCCGAGTAGCGGGAGGTGAGCAGTACTTC
V: TRBV10-1
size: NA
D: TRBD2
J: TRBJ2-7

CDR3: CASSHFSGRTDTQYF
DNA: TGTGCCAGCAGCCACTTTAGCGGGAGAACAGATACGCAGTATTTT
V: TRBV14
size: NA
D: TRBD2
J: TRBJ2-3

CDR3: CASSPGTGWVETQYF
DNA: TGCGCCAGCAGCCCCGGGACAGGGTGGGTAGAGACCCAGTACTTC
V: TRBV4-1
size: NA
D: TRBD1
J: TRBJ2-5

CDR3: CASSSSNAVRGEQFF
DNA: TGTGCCAGCAGTAGCTCCAACGCGGTCCGGGGTGAGCAGTTCTTC
V: TRBV2
size: once
D: NA
J: TRBJ2-1

CDR3: CASESGLAGGNEQFF
DNA: TGTGCCAGTGAATCTGGACTAGCGGGAGGGAATGAGCAGTTCTTC
V: TRBV6-5
size: few
D: TRBD2
J: TRBJ2-1

CDR3: CASSLGQGATEAFF
DNA: TGTGCCAGCAGCCTCGGCCAAGGGGCCACTGAAGCTTTCTTT
V: TRBV9
size: once
D: NA
J: TRBJ1-1

CDR3: CASSLPGHGEQFF
DNA: TGCGCCAGCAGCTTGCCGGGACACGGTGAGCAGTTCTTC
V: TRBV5-1
size: NA
D: NA
J: TRBJ2-1

CDR3: CASSSSTGELFF
DNA: TGTGCCAGCAGTAGTTCTACCGGGGAGCTGTTTTTT
V: TRBV7-3
size: NA
D: NA
J: TRBJ2-2

CDR3: CAAGGSYEQYF
DNA: TGTGCCGCAGGGGGGTCCTACGAGCAGTACTTC
V: TRBV2
size: NA
D: NA
J: TRBJ2-7

CDR3: CASSLAANGEGEQFF
DNA: TGTGCCAGCAGCTTGGCGGCTAACGGAGAGGGTGAGCAGTTCTTC
V: TRBV5-4
size: NA
D: NA
J: TRBJ2-1

CDR3: CASSLAALREETQYF
DNA: TGTGCCAGCAGCTTAGCGGCCCTACGGGAAGAGACCCAGTACTTC
V: TRBV11-2
size: NA
D: NA
J: TRBJ2-5